One and the same sample provided the 4 T cell receptor beta chains below, sequenced in a study of blood T cell repertoires in COVID-19. Data came from immunoSEQ multiplex PCR; TCRdb stores just in-frame clones and leaves some out. This sample has some 530,000 clones, with less than 90% found just once. Sequencing was performed on PBMCs or T cells enriched from blood (not recorded which). The origin of the receptors is a woman aged 55-70 years who had recovered from COVID-19.

This rearrangement joins TRBV5-1 to TRBJ1-4; 9 nucleotides agree with TRBD1. Germline V gives CDR1 SGHRS, CDR2 YFSETQ. The CDR3 extends over 15 amino acids. V lost 4 bases to trimming and J lost 8 bases; unmatched junction nucleotides: 9. The CDR3 loop reads CASSPGQGSGEKLFF. In nucleotides, the CDR3 is TGCGCCAGCAGCCCGGGACAGGGTAGTGGGGAAAAACTGTTTTTT.

This rearrangement joins TRBV10-3 to TRBJ2-3, with 7 nucleotides matching TRBD2. Trimming cost V 4 bases and J 6 bases; bases outside gene matches: 4. The CDR3 covers 13 residues. From germline, CDR1 is ENHRY and CDR2 SYGVKD. In DNA, the CDR3 is TGTGCCATCAGTGGGGGACTAACGGATACGCAGTATTTT. Translation gives CAISGGLTDTQYF.

A word on this clone: At one boundary the junction diverges from the germline segment, which might be a read error. V usage is TRBV24-1 and J usage is TRBJ2-5; 10 bases are shared with TRBD2. Germline CDR1 KGHDR, CDR2 SFDVKD. There are 16 residues in the CDR3. The CDR3 sequence: CATSDPSGGPQGTQYF. The CDR3 coding sequence is TGTGCCACCAGTGACCCTAGCGGGGGCCCTCAAGGGACCCAGTACTTC.

The genes are TRBV5-1 and TRBJ2-5, with 8 bases aligning to TRBD2. Germline V gene lookup returns CDR1 SGHRS and CDR2 YFSETQ. The trim removed 0 bases at V and 3 bases at J, leaving 10 bases unmatched. The CDR3 length is 17 residues. The CDR3 bases are TGCGCCAGCAGCTTGGAGGGGACTAGGGGACTCAAAGAGACCCAGTACTTC. Amino acid sequence: CASSLEGTRGLKETQYF.